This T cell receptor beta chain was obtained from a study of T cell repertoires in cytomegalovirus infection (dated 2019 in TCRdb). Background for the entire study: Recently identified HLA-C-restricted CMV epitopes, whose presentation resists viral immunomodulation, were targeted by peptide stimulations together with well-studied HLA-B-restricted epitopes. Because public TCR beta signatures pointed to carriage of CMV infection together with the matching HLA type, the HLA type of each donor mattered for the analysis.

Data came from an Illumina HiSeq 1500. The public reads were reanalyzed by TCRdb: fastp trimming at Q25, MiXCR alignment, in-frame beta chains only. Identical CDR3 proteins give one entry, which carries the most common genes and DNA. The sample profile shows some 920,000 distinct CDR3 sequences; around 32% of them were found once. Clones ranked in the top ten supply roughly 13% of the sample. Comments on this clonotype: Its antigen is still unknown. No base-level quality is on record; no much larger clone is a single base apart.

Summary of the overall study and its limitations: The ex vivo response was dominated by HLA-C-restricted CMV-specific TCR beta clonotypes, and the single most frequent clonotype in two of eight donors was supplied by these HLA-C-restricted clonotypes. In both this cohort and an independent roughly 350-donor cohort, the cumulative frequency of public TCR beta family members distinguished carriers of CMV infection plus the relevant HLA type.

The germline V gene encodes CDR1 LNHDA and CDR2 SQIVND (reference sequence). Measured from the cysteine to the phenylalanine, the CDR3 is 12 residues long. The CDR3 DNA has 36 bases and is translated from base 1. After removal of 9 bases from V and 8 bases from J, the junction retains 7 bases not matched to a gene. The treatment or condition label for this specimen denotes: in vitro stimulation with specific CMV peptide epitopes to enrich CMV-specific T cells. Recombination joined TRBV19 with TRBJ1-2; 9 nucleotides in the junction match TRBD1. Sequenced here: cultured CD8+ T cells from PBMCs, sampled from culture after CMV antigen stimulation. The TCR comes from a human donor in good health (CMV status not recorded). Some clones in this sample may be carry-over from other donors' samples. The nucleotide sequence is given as TGTGCCAGCACAGGGGGCGCGATCGGCTACACCTTC. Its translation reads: CASTGGAIGYTF.